This T cell receptor (beta chain) was identified in a study of long-term antiretroviral therapy in people with HIV. Between the trimmed V and J ends, which lost 3 bases and 4 bases, there was a span of 10 bases. The CDR3 is made up of 13 amino acids. The V gene's germline CDR1 is MRHNA and CDR2 SNTAGT. This clone was detected only a few times. The antigen is not known. Study findings and constraints: Those clones which expanded before ART made up the dominant part of the repertoire at all time points.

At the survey level, the v3.0 immunoSEQ assay was run. Measured with immunoSEQ multiplex PCR; TCRdb has only the in-frame clones, and not every one. Of some 33,000 clones in the sample, around 96% were seen once. The chain couples TRBV6-4 to TRBJ2-7, with D perhaps matching TRBD1 (6 bases). This specimen consisted of unsorted PBMCs, obtained around 6.6 years after starting antiretroviral therapy. This clonotype was obtained from a man aged 30-40 years with HIV. The CDR3: CASSEDTGYEQYF. The DNA of the CDR3 is TGTGCCAGCAGTGAAGACACAGGGTACGAGCAGTACTTC.